Listed below are T cell receptor beta chains from one sample, sequenced in a study of cytomegalovirus exposure and HLA in healthy donors. Assay used: immunoSEQ multiplex PCR; TCRdb lists only in-frame clones, some missing. The table lists approximately 270,000 clones, 65% to 90% of them singletons. Specimen: PBMCs. These receptors came from a woman in her late teens or twenties in good health and CMV-seronegative. CDR3s leave out the opening cysteine and the closing phenylalanine or tryptophan. Each record gives: CDR3 protein, J gene, V gene.

CDR3 protein: ASSADRSSYEQY
J gene: TRBJ2-7
V gene: TRBV10-1

CDR3 protein: ASSVVPGFTNEQY
J gene: TRBJ2-7
V gene: TRBV9

CDR3 protein: ASSDRAATEAF
J gene: TRBJ1-1
V gene: TRBV11-2

CDR3 protein: AWSPTSGPEQF
J gene: TRBJ2-1
V gene: TRBV30

CDR3 protein: SVDFQGGFGYT
J gene: TRBJ1-2
V gene: TRBV29-1

CDR3 protein: ATRKDRGQPQH
J gene: TRBJ1-5
V gene: TRBV15

CDR3 protein: ASSRRGPGELF
J gene: TRBJ2-2
V gene: TRBV7-2

CDR3 protein: AWTRAYPYEQY
J gene: TRBJ2-7
V gene: TRBV30

CDR3 protein: ASSVGVARETQY
J gene: TRBJ2-5
V gene: TRBV9

CDR3 protein: ASSLAQNEQY
J gene: TRBJ2-7
V gene: TRBV7-6

CDR3 protein: AWSTGGGYGYT
J gene: TRBJ1-2
V gene: TRBV30

CDR3 protein: SVGGDNQPQH
J gene: TRBJ1-5
V gene: TRBV29-1

CDR3 protein: ASSEARVRRGGTEAF
J gene: TRBJ1-1
V gene: TRBV6-1

CDR3 protein: ASSMQGENGYT
J gene: TRBJ1-2
V gene: TRBV5-1

CDR3 protein: ASSVGGFAGELF
J gene: TRBJ2-2
V gene: TRBV9

CDR3 protein: ASSVAASGAYEQY
J gene: TRBJ2-7
V gene: TRBV9